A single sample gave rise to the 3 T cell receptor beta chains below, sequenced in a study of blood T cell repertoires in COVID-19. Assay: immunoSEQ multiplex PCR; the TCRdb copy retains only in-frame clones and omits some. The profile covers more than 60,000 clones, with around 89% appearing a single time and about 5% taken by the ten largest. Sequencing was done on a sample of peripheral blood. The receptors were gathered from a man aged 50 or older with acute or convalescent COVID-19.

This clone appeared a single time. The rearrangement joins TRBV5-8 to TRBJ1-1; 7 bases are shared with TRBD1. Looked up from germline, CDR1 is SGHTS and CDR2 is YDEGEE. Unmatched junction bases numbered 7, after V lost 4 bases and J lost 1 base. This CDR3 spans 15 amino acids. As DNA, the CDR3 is TGTGCCAGCAGCCCGGACAGGAGAACGAACACTGAAGCTTTCTTT. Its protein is CASSPDRRTNTEAFF.

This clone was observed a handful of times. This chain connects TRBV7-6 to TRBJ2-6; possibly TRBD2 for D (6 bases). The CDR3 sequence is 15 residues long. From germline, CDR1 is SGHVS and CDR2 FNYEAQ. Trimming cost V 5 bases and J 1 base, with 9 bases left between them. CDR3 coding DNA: TGTGCCAGCAGCACGGGAGTTTCTGGGGCCAACGTCCTGACTTTC. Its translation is CASSTGVSGANVLTF.

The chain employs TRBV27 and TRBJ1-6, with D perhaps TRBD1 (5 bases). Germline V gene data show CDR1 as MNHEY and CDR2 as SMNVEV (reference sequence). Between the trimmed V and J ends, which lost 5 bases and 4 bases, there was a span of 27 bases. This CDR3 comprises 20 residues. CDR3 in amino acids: CASSTNPARTISTYNSPLHF. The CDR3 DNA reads TGTGCCAGCAGTACAAACCCTGCCAGGACAATTTCTACATATAATTCACCCCTCCACTTT.